This T cell receptor (beta chain) was sequenced during a study of blood T cell repertoires in COVID-19. Overall study context: Collection of acute and convalescent COVID-19 samples took place in the United States, Italy and Spain.

Enrolled through a virtual design, the participants were between 18 and 89 years of age and came from some 26 US areas. Cohort placement rested on clinical history that participants reported themselves. TCRdb's table, derived via immunoSEQ multiplex PCR, lists solely in-frame clones and lacks some. The sample holds around 190,000 clones, around 86% seen once. Input material: PBMCs or T cells enriched from blood (not recorded which). The source is a man aged 40-55 years with acute COVID-19.

The CDR3 DNA follows: TGCAGCGTAATCGGGGGTGACAACTATGGCTACACCTTC. Residues: CSVIGGDNYGYTF. The chain employs TRBV29-1 and TRBJ1-2, with D tentatively TRBD1 (5 bases). Trimming cost V 6 bases and J 2 bases, with 13 bases left between them. Germline CDR1 SQVTM, CDR2 ANQGSEA. The CDR3 consists of 13 residues.